This T cell receptor (beta chain) came from a study of blood T cell repertoires in COVID-19. About the study: Material from acute and convalescent COVID-19 was sourced from the United States, Italy and Spain.

Original handling: Scientists estimated how many nucleated cells there were by amplifying reference gene primers. TCRdb's copy holds only in-frame clones and misses some; the assay was immunoSEQ multiplex PCR. Clonal size and the V and J genes are those of that table, whereas D and trimming came from the DNA. This sample has about 240,000 clones, with about 81% found just once. Germline CDR1 and CDR2: LNHDA and SQIVND (reference sequence). The CDR3 is made up of 16 amino acids. V lost 1 base, J lost 2 bases, and 6 bases stayed unmatched. This clone has just a few counts. This clonotype originated in a woman aged 55-69 years with active or convalescent COVID-19. This sequence joins TRBV19 and TRBJ2-3, with TRBD1 matching over 7 bases. The source material was peripheral blood. The DNA for the CDR3 is TGTGCCAGTAGTATAGTCGGCAGGGGGTTCACAGATACGCAGTATTTT. This sequence encodes CASSIVGRGFTDTQYF.